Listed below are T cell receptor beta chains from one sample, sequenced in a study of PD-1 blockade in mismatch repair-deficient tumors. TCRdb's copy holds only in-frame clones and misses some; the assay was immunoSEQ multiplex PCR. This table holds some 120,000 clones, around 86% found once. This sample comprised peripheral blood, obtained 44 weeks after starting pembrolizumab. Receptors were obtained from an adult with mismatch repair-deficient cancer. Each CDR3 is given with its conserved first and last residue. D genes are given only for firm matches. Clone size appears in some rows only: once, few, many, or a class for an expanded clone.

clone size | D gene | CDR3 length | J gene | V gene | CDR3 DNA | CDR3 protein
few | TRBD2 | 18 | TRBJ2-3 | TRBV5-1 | TGCGCCAGCAGCTTGGGGCTAGCGGGAGCTATTAGCACAGATACGCAGTATTTT | CASSLGLAGAISTDTQYF
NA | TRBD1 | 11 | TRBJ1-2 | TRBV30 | TGTGCCTGGAGGGGGAGGGGGCAATCCACCTTC | CAWRGRGQSTF
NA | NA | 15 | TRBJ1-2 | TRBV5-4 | TGTGCCAGCAGCTTGGAAACAGGGCCCCCGGCTGGCTACACCTTC | CASSLETGPPAGYTF
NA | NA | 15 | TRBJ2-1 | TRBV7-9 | TGTGCCAGCAGCCCCGGGACCTCGGCTCCCAATGAGCAGTTCTTC | CASSPGTSAPNEQFF
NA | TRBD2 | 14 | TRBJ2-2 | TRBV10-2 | TGCGCCAGCAGTGAGTCCGGGAGGGACGGGGAGCTGTTTTTT | CASSESGRDGELFF
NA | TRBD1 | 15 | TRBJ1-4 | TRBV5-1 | TGCGCCAGCAGCGAGGAGGGGGCGGCTAATGAAAAACTGTTTTTT | CASSEEGAANEKLFF
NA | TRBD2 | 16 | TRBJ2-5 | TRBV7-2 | TGTGCCAGCAGCTGGAACCTAGCGGGAGTAACGGAGACCCAGTACTTC | CASSWNLAGVTETQYF
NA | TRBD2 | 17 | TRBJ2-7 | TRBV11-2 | TGTGCCAGCAGATCCCTATCGTCTAGCGGGGCCTCCTACGAGCAGTACTTC | CASRSLSSSGASYEQYF
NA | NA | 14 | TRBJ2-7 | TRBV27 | TGTGCCAGCAGGTCCATCACAGGTAACCACGAGCAGTACTTC | CASRSITGNHEQYF
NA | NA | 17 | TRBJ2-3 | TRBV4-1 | TGCGCCAGCAGAAAAAGCGTCTGGGCGGGGAGCACAGATACGCAGTATTTT | CASRKSVWAGSTDTQYF
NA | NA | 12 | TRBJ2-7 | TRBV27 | TGTGCCAGCAGAATCCGGTTATACGAGCAGTACTTC | CASRIRLYEQYF
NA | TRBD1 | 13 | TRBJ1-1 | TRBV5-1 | TGCGCCAGCAGCGCACTTGGACAGGGGAAAGCTTTCTTT | CASSALGQGKAFF
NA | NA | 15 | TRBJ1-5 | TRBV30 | TGTGCCTGGAGTGCGGACTCGGGACGGAATCAGCCCCAGCATTTT | CAWSADSGRNQPQHF
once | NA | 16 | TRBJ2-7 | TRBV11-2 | TGTGCCAGCAGCTCCACGCCCGGGACAAGCTCCTACGAGCAGTACTTC | CASSSTPGTSSYEQYF
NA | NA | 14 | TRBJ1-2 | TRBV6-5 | TGTGCCAGCAGTTACTTGGGGGAGGGGAGAGGCTACACCTTC | CASSYLGEGRGYTF
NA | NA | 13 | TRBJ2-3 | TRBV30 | TGTGCCTGGAGTGTCACGCACACAGATACGCAGTATTTT | CAWSVTHTDTQYF
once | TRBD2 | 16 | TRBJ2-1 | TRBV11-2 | TGTGCCAGCAGCGAGAGTGGCGGGAGCTCCTACAATGAGCAGTTCTTC | CASSESGGSSYNEQFF
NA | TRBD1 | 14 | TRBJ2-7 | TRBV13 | TGTGCCAGCAGCTCCTCGACAGGGCCCTACGAGCAGTACTTC | CASSSSTGPYEQYF
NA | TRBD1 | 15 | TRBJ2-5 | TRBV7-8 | TGTGCCAGCAGCTTATGGGACAGGGCCCAAGAGACCCAGTACTTC | CASSLWDRAQETQYF
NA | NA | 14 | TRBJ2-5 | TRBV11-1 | TGTGCCAGCAGCTTAGCAAGGGAGGCGGAGACCCAGTACTTC | CASSLAREAETQYF
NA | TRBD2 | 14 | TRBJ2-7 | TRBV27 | TGTGCCAGCAGCAAGGGGACTAGCGGATACGAGCAGTACTTC | CASSKGTSGYEQYF
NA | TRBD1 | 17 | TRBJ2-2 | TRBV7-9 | TGTGCCAGCAGCTTATGGGCCTGGACAGGGGATGCCGGGGAGCTGTTTTTT | CASSLWAWTGDAGELFF
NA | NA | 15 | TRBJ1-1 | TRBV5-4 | TGTGCCAGCAGCTTGGAGTCCACCTTGGGCACTGAAGCTTTCTTT | CASSLESTLGTEAFF
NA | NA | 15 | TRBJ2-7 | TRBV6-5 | TGTGCCAGCAGTTCCCGGTTGGACGGCACCTACGAGCAGTACTTC | CASSSRLDGTYEQYF
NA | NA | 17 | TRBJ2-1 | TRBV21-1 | TGTGCCAGCAGCAAAGGTCGGCGGGAGTTTCCCTACAATGAGCAGTTCTTC | CASSKGRREFPYNEQFF
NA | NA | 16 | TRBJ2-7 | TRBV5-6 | TGTGCCAGCAGCTTGGATGCAGGGGTCTTCTCCTACGAGCAGTACTTC | CASSLDAGVFSYEQYF
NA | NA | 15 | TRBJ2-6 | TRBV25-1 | TGTGCCAGCAGCCTGGGGGGATCTGGGGCCAACGTCCTGACTTTC | CASSLGGSGANVLTF
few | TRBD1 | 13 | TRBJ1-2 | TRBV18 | TGTGCCAGCTCAACGACAGGGGGGGATGGCTACACCTTC | CASSTTGGDGYTF
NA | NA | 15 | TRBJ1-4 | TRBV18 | TGTGCCAGCTCACCACGGGGGGCTGGTGGTGAAAAACTGTTTTTT | CASSPRGAGGEKLFF
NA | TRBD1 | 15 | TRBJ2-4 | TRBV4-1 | TGCGCCAGCAGCCAGGACAGGGGGGGGGTGGACATTCAGTACTTC | CASSQDRGGVDIQYF
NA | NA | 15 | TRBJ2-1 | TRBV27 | TGTGCCAGCAGTTTTTCGAGCGTGATCTACAATGAGCAGTTCTTC | CASSFSSVIYNEQFF
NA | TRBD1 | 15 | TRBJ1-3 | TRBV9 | TGTGCCAGCAGCGTAGCACAGGGGAGCGGAAACACCATATATTTT | CASSVAQGSGNTIYF
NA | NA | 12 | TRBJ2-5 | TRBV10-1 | TGCGCCAGCAGTGACGACCAAGAGACCCAGTACTTC | CASSDDQETQYF
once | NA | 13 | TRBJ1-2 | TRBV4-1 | TGCGCCAGCAGCCAAGATAACGGGGGCGGCTACACCTTC | CASSQDNGGGYTF
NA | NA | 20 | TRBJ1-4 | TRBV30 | TGTGCCTGGACCGGGACTAGCGGGAGGGATTACTACGGACCAAATGAAAAACTGTTTTTT | CAWTGTSGRDYYGPNEKLFF